This TCR beta chain was identified in a study of blood T cell repertoires in COVID-19. About the research overall: T cells, B-cell-depleted T cells, or PBMCs supplied cDNA or gDNA.

The repertoire was sequenced with immunoSEQ multiplex PCR; TCRdb's copy has only in-frame clones and lacks some. The repertoire holds around 450,000 clones, with roughly 88% as singletons. The CDR3 is 12 residues long. Germline values: CDR1 LNHDA, CDR2 SQIVND (reference sequence). V was clipped by 5 bases and J by 0 bases, with 4 bases between them. Participant reports of clinical history set cohort assignment. Before being deemed recovered, Cohort 3 donors had two negative PCRs, clearance, or symptom resolution. This chain connects TRBV19 to TRBJ2-5; D is undetermined. Specimen: PBMCs or T cells enriched from blood (not recorded which). The sequence derives from a man aged 18 to 29 who had recovered from COVID-19. The CDR3 loop reads CASSAYQETQYF. Here the CDR3 DNA reads TGTGCCAGTAGTGCGTACCAAGAGACCCAGTACTTC.